Sequencing of this T cell receptor beta chain was carried out in a study of cytomegalovirus exposure and HLA in healthy donors. Study conclusions and caveats: It was confirmed in vitro that a few of the CMV-associated chains were specific for CMV antigens.

It was with 60 Vbeta and 13 Jbeta primers that the PCR ran. The method was immunoSEQ multiplex PCR; TCRdb's version includes in-frame clones alone and lacks a portion of them. The sample consists of 210,000 or so clones, approximately 81% of them appearing once. In germline, CDR1 is LNHDA, CDR2 SQIVND (reference sequence). The CDR3 runs to 15 residues. Trimming shortened V by 2 bases and J by 1 base, and 11 bases separated the two germline ends. To note about this clone: The antigen is unknown.

Sequencing was carried out using PBMCs. The chain joins TRBV19 to TRBJ1-1, with D possibly matching TRBD1 (6 bases). The clonotype comes from a human donor in good health. The CDR3 here is CASSIPGHPNTEAFF. The CDR3, as DNA: TGTGCCAGTAGTATACCGGGACACCCGAACACTGAAGCTTTCTTT.